One T cell receptor (beta chain) is described in this entry. The source of the sample is a study of blood T cell repertoires in COVID-19. The wider study: T cells, B-cell-depleted T cells, or PBMCs provided the cDNA or gDNA that served as material.

Authors' data handling: Counts of nucleated cells, estimated from reference gene primer amplification, were obtained. Assay used: immunoSEQ multiplex PCR; TCRdb lists only in-frame clones, some missing. V and J calls and clone size are copied from that table; D and trimming were computed from the DNA. The sample includes 200,000 to 300,000 clones, around nine tenths of them seen just once. Germline lookup yields CDR1 LNHDA and CDR2 SQIVND (reference sequence). Trimming took 1 base from V and 0 from J, leaving 9 bases between them. The CDR3 is 15 amino acids. Sequenced material: peripheral blood. V and J are TRBV19 and TRBJ1-1; D is ambiguous. This receptor was identified in a man aged 18 to 30 with active or convalescent COVID-19. In nucleotides, the CDR3 is TGTGCCAGTAGTATAGTTCCAGGTATGAACACTGAAGCTTTCTTT. Protein product: CASSIVPGMNTEAFF.